Below are 19 T cell receptor beta chains sequenced from a single sample in a study of T-cell memory formation after mild COVID-19. MiXCR was run by TCRdb on the 5' RACE reads, yielding one entry per CDR3 protein. The sample has about 200,000 distinct CDR3 sequences, roughly 17% seen once. The source material was PBMCs or a T cell subset sorted from them (not recorded which). The source of these receptors is an adult woman who had mild COVID-19 (a few samples of this study predate the infection). Cell type and time point are not known.

This clonotype was counted a few times. The chain joins TRBV29-1 to TRBJ1-5; 7 bases are shared with TRBD1. Germline values: CDR1 SQVTM, CDR2 ANQGSEA. V dropped 4 bases and J dropped 5; count of bases not matched to a gene: 2. The CDR3 loop spans 12 amino acids. The CDR3 loop reads CSVVTGDQPQHF. The CDR3 bases are TGCAGCGTTGTTACAGGGGATCAGCCCCAGCATTTT.

This rearrangement joins TRBV5-5 to TRBJ1-2, with 8 bases that match TRBD1. The CDR3 covers 13 residues. V lost 4 bases to trimming and J lost 6 bases; unmatched junction nucleotides: 5. Looked up from germline, CDR1 is SGHKS and CDR2 is YYEKEE (reference sequence). The CDR3 is CASSDRGGNGYTF. The DNA of the CDR3 is TGTGCCAGCAGCGACAGGGGCGGAAATGGCTACACCTTC.

The chain is built from TRBV4-1 and TRBJ2-1; tentatively, D is TRBD2 (5 bases). The CDR3 is 15 residues long. V shed 4 bases and J shed 3 bases, with 13 bases lying between them. Per germline, CDR1 MGHRA and CDR2 YSYEKL. The CDR3 coding sequence is TGCGCCAGCAGCCCGTCGCTACTAGACTACAATGAGCAGTTCTTC. As protein: CASSPSLLDYNEQFF.

The rearrangement links TRBV7-8 to TRBJ2-2, with 9 bases identical to TRBD1. Germline V gene data show CDR1 as SGHVS and CDR2 as FQNEAQ. The CDR3 is 16 residues long. V was clipped by 4 bases and J by 1 base; unmatched bases: 4. The CDR3 DNA follows: TGTGCCAGCAGCTCGTGGGGACAGGGGAACACCGGGGAGCTGTTTTTT. Translating it yields CASSSWGQGNTGELFF.

The CDR3 sequence: CASSQAGTGYEQYF. The CDR3 DNA is TGTGCCAGCAGCCAAGCCGGGACAGGGTACGAGCAGTACTTC. This rearrangement joins TRBV4-2 to TRBJ2-7; 9 nucleotides agree with TRBD1. The CDR3 loop spans 14 amino acids. V trimming: 1 base; J trimming: 4 bases; junction bases outside the gene matches: 2. Germline CDR1 and CDR2: LGHNA and YNFKEQ.

This sequence joins TRBV12-3 or TRBV12-4 and TRBJ1-3; the D gene is possibly TRBD1 (6 bases). The CDR3 has 15 residues. Trimming shortened V by 3 bases and J by 2 bases, and 11 bases separated the two germline ends. This chain's CDR3 is CASSFQGFTGNTIYF. In DNA form, the CDR3 reads TGTGCCAGCAGTTTTCAGGGGTTTACTGGAAACACCATATATTTT.

A few counts support this clonotype. CDR3 in amino acids: CSGRVPGTEAFF. The CDR3 coding sequence is TGCAGCGGCAGGGTGCCCGGCACTGAAGCTTTCTTT. J is TRBJ1-1 and V is TRBV29-1; TRBD1 is a possible D gene (5 bases). The ends were cut back, 7 bases at V and 4 bases at J, with 13 bases in the middle. This CDR3 is built from 12 residues. The germline V gene has CDR1 SQVTM and CDR2 ANQGSEA.

The rearrangement uses TRBV5-1 and TRBJ2-7; 12 bases map to TRBD2. The CDR3 is 13 amino acids. From germline, CDR1 is SGHRS and CDR2 YFSETQ. V lost 4 bases to trimming and J lost 6 bases; unmatched junction nucleotides: 2. The CDR3, as DNA: TGCGCCAGCAGCAAACTAGCGGGGGGCGAGCAGTACTTC. Translated: CASSKLAGGEQYF.

This clonotype turned up a few times. The V call is TRBV5-5, the J call TRBJ2-3, with 8 bases lining up with TRBD1. The CDR3 is 14 amino acids. CDR1 SGHKS and CDR2 YYEKEE come from the germline V gene (reference sequence). Unmatched junction bases numbered 5, after V lost 4 bases and J lost 4 bases. CDR3 DNA: TGTGCCAGCAGCCCGGGACAGGCGGCAGATACGCAGTATTTT. Its translation is CASSPGQAADTQYF.

This clonotype was seen more than once but under ten times. The rearrangement uses TRBV12-3 or TRBV12-4 and TRBJ1-2; 7 nucleotides match TRBD1. After removal of 1 base from V and 0 bases from J, the junction contained 2 bases not matched to a gene. This CDR3 spans 15 amino acids. CDR3 in DNA: TGTGCCAGCAGTTTAGGGGACAGTCCTAACTATGGCTACACCTTC. It is translated as CASSLGDSPNYGYTF.

This clonotype was recorded a few times. V and J are TRBV4-1 and TRBJ2-1, with D possibly being TRBD2 (5 bases). V was shortened by 4 bases and J by 7 bases, with 17 bases between the two germline ends. Germline lookup yields CDR1 MGHRA and CDR2 YSYEKL. The CDR3 extends over 15 amino acids. The CDR3 nucleotides read TGCGCCAGCAGCCCTGCACTAGTAGTTATTAATGAGCAGTTCTTC. It encodes CASSPALVVINEQFF.

The chain joins TRBV3-1 to TRBJ2-7, with D hard to call. The CDR3 runs 14 residues. V lost 4 bases to trimming and J lost 3 bases, with 13 bases between them. Germline assignment: CDR1 LGHDT and CDR2 YNNKEL (reference sequence). CDR3 sequence: CASSPNWSGYEQYF. In DNA, the CDR3 is TGTGCCAGCAGCCCTAACTGGTCGGGCTACGAGCAGTACTTC.

The table lists this clonotype with a few counts. The chain is built from TRBV6-5 and TRBJ2-3; a weak D match, TRBD1 (5 bases). Germline V CDR1 and CDR2: MNHEY, SVGAGI. Trimming left V 0 bases short and J 7 bases short, with 26 bases between. The CDR3 runs 19 residues. This CDR3 reads CASSYSRFWGGSREYTQYF. CDR3 nucleotide sequence: TGTGCCAGCAGTTACTCGAGGTTTTGGGGCGGCTCACGAGAGTATACGCAGTATTTT.

This clonotype was detected only a few times. The CDR3, as DNA: TGTGCCAGCAGCCACGAGGGCTATGGCTACACCTTC. Its protein product is CASSHEGYGYTF. This rearrangement joins TRBV3-1 to TRBJ1-2; D is unclear. The length of the CDR3 is 12 residues. V was cut by 3 bases and J by 4 bases, with 6 bases left in between. Per germline, CDR1 LGHDT and CDR2 YNNKEL (reference sequence).

The gene calls are TRBV29-1 and TRBJ2-3; 10 nucleotides match TRBD2. Trimming took 4 bases from V and 5 from J; bases not matched to a gene: 12. Germline loops: CDR1 SQVTM, CDR2 ANQGSEA. The CDR3 is 16 amino acids. CDR3 DNA: TGCAGCGTTGTGGCCGTTAGCGGGAGGCTCGGAGATACGCAGTATTTT. It codes for CSVVAVSGRLGDTQYF.

This clonotype has more than one count but fewer than ten. The genes are TRBV7-3 and TRBJ2-1; D assignment may be TRBD1 or TRBD2 (5 bases each). V lost 4 bases, J lost 2 bases, and 12 bases lay in between. Per germline, CDR1 SGHTA and CDR2 FQGTGA. This CDR3 comprises 15 residues. The DNA of the CDR3 is TGTGCCAGCAGCTCCGGGGCACGTACCTACAATGAGCAGTTCTTC. Its protein is CASSSGARTYNEQFF.

The gene calls are TRBV5-1 and TRBJ2-5, with 12 bases that match TRBD1. The V gene's germline CDR1 is SGHRS and CDR2 YFSETQ. This CDR3 has 16 amino acids. V lost 4 bases and J lost 5; bases outside the gene matches: 9. Here the CDR3 reads CASSRQGQGARETQYF. The CDR3 coding sequence is TGCGCCAGCAGCCGACAGGGACAGGGGGCGCGGGAGACCCAGTACTTC.

V gene TRBV18 combines with J gene TRBJ2-1; 9 bases fit TRBD2. From germline, CDR1 is KGHSH and CDR2 LQKENI. This CDR3 is built from 16 residues. Trimming cost V 3 bases and J 7 bases; bases outside gene matches: 10. The CDR3 DNA reads TGTGCCAGCTCACCTAAGACTAGCGGCCCTTTTAATGAGCAGTTCTTC. Protein sequence: CASSPKTSGPFNEQFF. The variable domain in full, completed from reference TRBV18 and TRBJ2-1, reads NAGVMQNPRHLVRRRGQEARLRCSPMKGHSHVYWYRQLPEEGLKFMVYLQKENIIDESGMPKERFSAEFPKEGPSILRIQQVVRGDSAAYFCASSPKTSGPFNEQFFGPGTRLTVL.

In this sample, this clonotype turned up a few times. The V and J genes are TRBV5-1 and TRBJ1-6; D is unresolved. Germline CDR1 and CDR2: SGHRS and YFSETQ. The CDR3 runs 14 residues. Trimming pared 5 bases from V and 7 bases from J, leaving 13 bases between. CDR3 amino acids: CASSADAENSPLHF. The CDR3 nucleotides are TGCGCCAGCAGTGCGGACGCCGAGAATTCACCCCTCCACTTT.